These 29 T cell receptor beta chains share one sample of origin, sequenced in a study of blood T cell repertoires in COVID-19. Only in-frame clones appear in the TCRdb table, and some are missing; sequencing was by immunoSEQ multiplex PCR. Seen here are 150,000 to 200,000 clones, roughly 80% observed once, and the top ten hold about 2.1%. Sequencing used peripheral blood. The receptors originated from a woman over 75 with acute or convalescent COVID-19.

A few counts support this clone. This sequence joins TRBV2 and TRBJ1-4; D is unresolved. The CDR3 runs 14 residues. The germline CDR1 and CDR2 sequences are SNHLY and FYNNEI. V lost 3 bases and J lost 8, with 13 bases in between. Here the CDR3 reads CASSDGRGAEKLFF. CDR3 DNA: TGTGCCAGCAGTGACGGGCGGGGTGCGGAAAAACTGTTTTTT.

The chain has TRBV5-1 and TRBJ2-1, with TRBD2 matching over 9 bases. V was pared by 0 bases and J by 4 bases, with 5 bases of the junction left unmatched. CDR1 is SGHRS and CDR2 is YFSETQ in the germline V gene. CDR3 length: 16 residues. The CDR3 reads CASSLGPSGTYNEQFF. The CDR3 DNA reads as TGCGCCAGCAGCTTGGGCCCTAGCGGGACTTACAATGAGCAGTTCTTC.

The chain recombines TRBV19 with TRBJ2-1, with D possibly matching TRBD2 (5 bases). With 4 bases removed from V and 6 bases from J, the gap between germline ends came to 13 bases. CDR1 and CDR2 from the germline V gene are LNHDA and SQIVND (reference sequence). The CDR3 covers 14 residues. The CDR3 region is CASSRRTSVNEQFF. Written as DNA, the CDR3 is TGTGCCAGTAGTAGGAGGACTTCAGTCAATGAGCAGTTCTTC. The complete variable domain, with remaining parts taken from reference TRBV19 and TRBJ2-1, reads DGGITQSPKYLFRKEGQNVTLSCEQNLNHDAMYWYRQDPGQGLRLIYYSQIVNDFQKGDIAEGYSVSREKKESFPLTVTSAQKNPTAFYLCASSRRTSVNEQFFGPGTRLTVL.

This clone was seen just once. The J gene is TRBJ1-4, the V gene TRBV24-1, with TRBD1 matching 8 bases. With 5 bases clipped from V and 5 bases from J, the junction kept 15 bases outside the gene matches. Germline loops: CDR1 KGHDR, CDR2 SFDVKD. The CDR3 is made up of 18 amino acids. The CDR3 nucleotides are TGTGCCACCAGTGCGGGGTCGGACAGGGCACCGAGGAATGAAAAACTGTTTTTT. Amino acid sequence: CATSAGSDRAPRNEKLFF.

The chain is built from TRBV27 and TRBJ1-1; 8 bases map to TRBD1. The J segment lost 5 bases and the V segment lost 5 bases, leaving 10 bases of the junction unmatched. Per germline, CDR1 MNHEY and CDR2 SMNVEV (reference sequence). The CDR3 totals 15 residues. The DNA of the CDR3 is TGTGCCAGCAGTAGGACTCCAGGGGGCGAGACTGAAGCTTTCTTT. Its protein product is CASSRTPGGETEAFF.

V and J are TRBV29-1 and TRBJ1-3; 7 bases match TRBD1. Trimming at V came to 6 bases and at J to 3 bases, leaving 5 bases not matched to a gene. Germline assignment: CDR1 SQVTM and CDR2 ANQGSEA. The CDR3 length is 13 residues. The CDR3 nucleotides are TGCAGCGTCCAAGACAGGGTTGGAAACACCATATATTTT. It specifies CSVQDRVGNTIYF.

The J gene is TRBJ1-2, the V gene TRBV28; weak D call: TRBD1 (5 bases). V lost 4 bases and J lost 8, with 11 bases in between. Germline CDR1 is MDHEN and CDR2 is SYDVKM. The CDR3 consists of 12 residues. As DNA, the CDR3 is TGTGCCAGCAGTTGGGGCAAATCGGGCTACACCTTC. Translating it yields CASSWGKSGYTF.

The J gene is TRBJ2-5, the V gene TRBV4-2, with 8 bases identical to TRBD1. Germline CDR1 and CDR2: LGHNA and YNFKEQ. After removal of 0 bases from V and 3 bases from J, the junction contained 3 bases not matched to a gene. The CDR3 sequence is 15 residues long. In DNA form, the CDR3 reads TGTGCCAGCAGCCAAGAGGACAGGGAAAAAGAGACCCAGTACTTC. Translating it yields CASSQEDREKETQYF.

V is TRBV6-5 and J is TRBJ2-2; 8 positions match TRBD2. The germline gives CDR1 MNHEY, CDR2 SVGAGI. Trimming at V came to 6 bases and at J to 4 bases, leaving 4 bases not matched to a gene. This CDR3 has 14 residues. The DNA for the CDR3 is TGTGCCAGCAGAAATAGCGGGGTCACCGGGGAGCTGTTTTTT. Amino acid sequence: CASRNSGVTGELFF.

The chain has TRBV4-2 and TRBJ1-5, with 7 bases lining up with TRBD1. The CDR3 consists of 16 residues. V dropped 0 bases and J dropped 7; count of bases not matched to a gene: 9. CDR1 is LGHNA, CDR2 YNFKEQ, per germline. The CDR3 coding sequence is TGTGCCAGCAGCCAAGAAGGCAGACAGGGTTTCCAGCCCCAGCATTTT. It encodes CASSQEGRQGFQPQHF.

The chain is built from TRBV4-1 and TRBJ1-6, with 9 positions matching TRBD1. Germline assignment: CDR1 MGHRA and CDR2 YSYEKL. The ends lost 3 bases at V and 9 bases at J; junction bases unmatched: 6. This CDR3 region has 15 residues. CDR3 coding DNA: TGCGCCAGCAGCCACTTACAGGGGGCTGGTTCACCCCTCCACTTT. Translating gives CASSHLQGAGSPLHF.

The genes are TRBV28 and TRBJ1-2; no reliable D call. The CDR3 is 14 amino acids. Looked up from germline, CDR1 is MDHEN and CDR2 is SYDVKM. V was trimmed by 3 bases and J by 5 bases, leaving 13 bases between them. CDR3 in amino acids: CASSFRTGLYGYTF. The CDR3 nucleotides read TGTGCCAGCAGTTTCAGGACGGGATTATATGGCTACACCTTC.

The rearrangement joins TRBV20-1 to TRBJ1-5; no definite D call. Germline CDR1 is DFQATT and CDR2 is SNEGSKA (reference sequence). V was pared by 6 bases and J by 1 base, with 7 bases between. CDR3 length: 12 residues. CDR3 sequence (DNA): TGCAGTGCCAGTTCAAGCAATCAGCCCCAGCATTTT. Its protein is CSASSSNQPQHF.

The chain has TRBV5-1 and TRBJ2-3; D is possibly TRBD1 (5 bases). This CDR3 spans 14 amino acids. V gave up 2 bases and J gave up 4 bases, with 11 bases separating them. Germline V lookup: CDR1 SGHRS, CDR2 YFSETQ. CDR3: CASSFGAAADTQYF. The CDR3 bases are TGCGCCAGCAGCTTTGGGGCGGCCGCAGATACGCAGTATTTT.

CDR3 sequence (DNA): TGTGCCAGCAGTTTGGGACTAGCGGGAGGGGTGCAGTACTTC. Its translation: CASSLGLAGGVQYF. This sequence joins TRBV6-2 or TRBV6-3 and TRBJ2-7, with TRBD2 matching 16 bases. Per germline, CDR1 MNHEY and CDR2 SVGEGT. The CDR3 is made up of 14 amino acids. J was trimmed by 9 bases and V by 4 bases; bases with no gene match: 3.

CDR3 sequence: CASSVDPGSYEQYF. The CDR3 DNA is TGTGCCAGCAGCGTAGATCCAGGAAGCTACGAGCAGTACTTC. The chain recombines TRBV9 with TRBJ2-7; D uncertain. CDR1 is SGDLS, CDR2 YYNGEE, per germline. V lost 0 bases to trimming and J lost 3 bases, with 10 bases between them. This CDR3 contains 14 residues. The complete variable domain, with remaining parts taken from reference TRBV9 and TRBJ2-7, reads DSGVTQTPKHLITATGQRVTLRCSPRSGDLSVYWYQQSLDQGLQFLIQYYNGEERAKGNILERFSAQQFPDLHSELNLSSLELGDSALYFCASSVDPGSYEQYFGPGTRLTVT.

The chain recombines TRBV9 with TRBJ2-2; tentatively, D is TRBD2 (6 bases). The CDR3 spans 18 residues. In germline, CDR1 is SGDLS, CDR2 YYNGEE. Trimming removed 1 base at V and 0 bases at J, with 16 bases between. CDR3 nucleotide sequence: TGTGCCAGCAGCGTAAAAGCGGGTGGGGCTTCGAACACCGGGGAGCTGTTTTTT. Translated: CASSVKAGGASNTGELFF. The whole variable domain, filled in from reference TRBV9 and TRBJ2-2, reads DSGVTQTPKHLITATGQRVTLRCSPRSGDLSVYWYQQSLDQGLQFLIQYYNGEERAKGNILERFSAQQFPDLHSELNLSSLELGDSALYFCASSVKAGGASNTGELFFGEGSRLTVL.

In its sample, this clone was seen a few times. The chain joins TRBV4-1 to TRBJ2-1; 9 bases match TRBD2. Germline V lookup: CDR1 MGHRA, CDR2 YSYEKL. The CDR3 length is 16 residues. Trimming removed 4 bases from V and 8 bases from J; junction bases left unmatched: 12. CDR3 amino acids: CASSPEGREGLDEQFF. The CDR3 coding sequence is TGCGCCAGCAGCCCCGAGGGGCGGGAGGGCCTCGATGAGCAGTTCTTC.

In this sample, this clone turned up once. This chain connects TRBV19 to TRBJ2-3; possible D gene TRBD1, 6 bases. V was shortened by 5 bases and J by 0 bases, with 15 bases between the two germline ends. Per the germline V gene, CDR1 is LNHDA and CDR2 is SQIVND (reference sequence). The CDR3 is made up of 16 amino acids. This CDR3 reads CASSADRSYSTDTQYF. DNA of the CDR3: TGTGCCAGTAGTGCCGACAGGTCCTACAGCACAGATACGCAGTATTTT.

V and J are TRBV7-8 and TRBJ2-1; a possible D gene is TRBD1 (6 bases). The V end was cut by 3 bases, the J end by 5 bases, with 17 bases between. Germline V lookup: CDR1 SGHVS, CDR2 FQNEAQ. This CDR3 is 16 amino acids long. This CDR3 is CASSFILGGTNNEQFF. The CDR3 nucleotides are TGTGCCAGCAGCTTCATTTTAGGGGGAACCAACAATGAGCAGTTCTTC.

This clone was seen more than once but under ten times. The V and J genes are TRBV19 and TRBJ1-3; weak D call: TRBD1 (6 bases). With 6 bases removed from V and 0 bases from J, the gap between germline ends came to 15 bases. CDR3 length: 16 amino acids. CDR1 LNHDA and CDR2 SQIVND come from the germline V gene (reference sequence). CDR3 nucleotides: TGTGCCAGTAGAGGTGACAGGACGAGCTCTGGAAACACCATATATTTT. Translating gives CASRGDRTSSGNTIYF.

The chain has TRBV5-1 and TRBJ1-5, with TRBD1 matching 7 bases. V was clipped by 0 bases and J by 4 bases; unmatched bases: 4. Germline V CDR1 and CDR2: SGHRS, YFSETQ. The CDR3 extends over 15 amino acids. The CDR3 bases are TGCGCCAGCAGCTTGGATGAGGGGGCAAATCAGCCCCAGCATTTT. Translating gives CASSLDEGANQPQHF.

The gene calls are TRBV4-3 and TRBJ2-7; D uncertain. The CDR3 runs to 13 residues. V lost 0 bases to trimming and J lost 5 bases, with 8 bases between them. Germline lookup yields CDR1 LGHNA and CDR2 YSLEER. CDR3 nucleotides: TGCGCCAGCAGCCAAGATTACGGTGACGAGCAGTACTTC. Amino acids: CASSQDYGDEQYF.

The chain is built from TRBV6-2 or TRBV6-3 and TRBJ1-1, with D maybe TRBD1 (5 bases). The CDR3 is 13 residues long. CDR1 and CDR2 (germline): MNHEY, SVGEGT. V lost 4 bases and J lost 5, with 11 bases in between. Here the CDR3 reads CASSSGIGTEAFF. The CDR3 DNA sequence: TGTGCCAGCAGTTCAGGGATCGGAACTGAAGCTTTCTTT.

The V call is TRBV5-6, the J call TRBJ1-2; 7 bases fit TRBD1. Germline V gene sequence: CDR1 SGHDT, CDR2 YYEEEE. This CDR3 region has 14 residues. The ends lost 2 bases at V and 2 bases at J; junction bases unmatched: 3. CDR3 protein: CASSLVQGNYGYTF. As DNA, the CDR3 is TGTGCCAGCAGCTTAGTACAGGGGAACTATGGCTACACCTTC.

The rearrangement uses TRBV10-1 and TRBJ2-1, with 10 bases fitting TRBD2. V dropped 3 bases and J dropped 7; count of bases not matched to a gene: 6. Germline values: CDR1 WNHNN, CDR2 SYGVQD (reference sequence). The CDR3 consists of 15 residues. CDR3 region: CASSELAGGQNEQFF. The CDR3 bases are TGCGCCAGCAGTGAATTAGCGGGAGGTCAAAATGAGCAGTTCTTC.

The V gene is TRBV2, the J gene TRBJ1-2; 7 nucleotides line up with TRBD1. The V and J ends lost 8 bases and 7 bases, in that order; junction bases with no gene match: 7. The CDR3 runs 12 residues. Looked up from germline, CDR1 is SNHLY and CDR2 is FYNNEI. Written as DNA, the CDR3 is TGTGCCAGCTCCAGGGGGGTGGGTGGCTACACCTTC. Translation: CASSRGVGGYTF. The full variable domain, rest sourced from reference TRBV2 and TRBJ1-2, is EPEVTQTPSHQVTQMGQEVILRCVPISNHLYFYWYRQILGQKVEFLVSFYNNEISEKSEIFDDQFSVERPDGSNFTLKIRSTKLEDSAMYFCASSRGVGGYTFGSGTRLTVV.

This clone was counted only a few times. CDR3 residues: CASSGRLKGLATTDTQYF. As DNA, the CDR3 is TGCGCCAGCAGCGGACGCCTTAAAGGACTAGCGACCACAGATACGCAGTATTTT. The chain couples TRBV5-1 to TRBJ2-3; 9 bases match TRBD2. The CDR3 sequence is 18 residues long. The V and J ends lost 4 bases and 2 bases, in that order; junction bases with no gene match: 14. Germline lookup yields CDR1 SGHRS and CDR2 YFSETQ.

This chain's CDR3 is CASSHTPGTGYYNSPLHF. For the CDR3, the DNA is TGTGCCAGCAGCCACACCCCTGGGACAGGATACTATAATTCACCCCTCCACTTT. The chain combines TRBV3-1 (or the pseudogene TRBV3-2) with TRBJ1-6, with 8 bases matching TRBD1. The CDR3 contains 18 residues. V gave up 3 bases and J gave up 3 bases; unmatched junction bases: 10. The germline V gene encodes CDR1 LGHDT and CDR2 YNNKEL (reference sequence).